The 27 T cell receptor beta chains in this list originate from one sample, sequenced in a study of T cell responses to AZD1222 COVID-19 vaccine. Repertoires were generated with immunoSEQ multiplex PCR, while TCRdb's copy carries only in-frame clones and drops some. The sample shows around 210,000 clones, approximately 94% of them seen only once. The material was peripheral blood, obtained 28 days after the second dose of the MenACWY control vaccine. These TCRs come from an adult who received the MenACWY meningococcal vaccine as a control.

This sequence joins TRBV5-1 and TRBJ1-2; possible D gene TRBD1, 6 bases. Trimming removed 8 bases from V and 2 bases from J, with 16 bases in between. Germline CDR1 is SGHRS and CDR2 is YFSETQ. The CDR3 runs 14 residues. Here the CDR3 DNA reads TGCGCCAGTCACACAGGGCGGGAAAACTATGGCTACACCTTC. Encoded protein: CASHTGRENYGYTF.

This chain uses TRBV6-2 or TRBV6-3 with TRBJ1-1, with 10 nucleotides matching TRBD1. The CDR3 spans 16 residues. Germline assignment: CDR1 MNHEY and CDR2 SVGEGT. V trimming: 2 bases; J trimming: 0 bases; junction bases outside the gene matches: 3. This chain's CDR3 is CASSYNGTGVNTEAFF. The CDR3 bases are TGTGCCAGCAGTTACAACGGGACAGGGGTGAACACTGAAGCTTTCTTT.

The rearrangement links TRBV4-1 to TRBJ2-7; D gene unclear. CDR3 size: 16 residues. CDR1 and CDR2 from the germline V gene are MGHRA and YSYEKL. Trimming shortened V by 0 bases and J by 0 bases, and 12 bases separated the two germline ends. The CDR3 region is CASSQDRPLSSYEQYF. The CDR3 region has the DNA TGCGCCAGCAGCCAAGATCGGCCGCTTAGCTCCTACGAGCAGTACTTC.

This chain links TRBV15 with TRBJ1-5; 8 nucleotides align to TRBD1. Germline V CDR1 and CDR2: LNHNV, YYDKDF (reference sequence). V trimming: 4 bases; J trimming: 2 bases; junction bases outside the gene matches: 4. This CDR3 contains 15 residues. This CDR3 is CATSTGQGRNQPQHF. CDR3 bases: TGTGCCACCAGCACCGGACAGGGTCGCAATCAGCCCCAGCATTTT.

The rearrangement links TRBV28 to TRBJ2-7, with D possibly being TRBD2 (5 bases). This CDR3 has 16 residues. V was pared by 3 bases and J by 2 bases, with 17 bases between. Germline V gene data show CDR1 as MDHEN and CDR2 as SYDVKM. CDR3 residues: CASSLRAIQSPYEQYF. The CDR3 nucleotides read TGTGCCAGCAGTTTGAGGGCTATTCAATCCCCCTACGAGCAGTACTTC.

The CDR3 bases are TGTGCCAGCGGCAGGACACCAACGGGGAACAATGAGCAGTTCTTC. Its protein product is CASGRTPTGNNEQFF. The chain couples TRBV11-2 to TRBJ2-1; either TRBD1 or TRBD2 may supply D (5 bases each). Trimming pared 8 bases from V and 5 bases from J, leaving 19 bases between. Germline lookup yields CDR1 SGHAT and CDR2 FQNNGV. This CDR3 has 15 amino acids.

The chain links TRBV13 to TRBJ2-7; D remains ambiguous. V was trimmed by 0 bases and J by 2 bases, leaving 5 bases between them. Germline V CDR1 and CDR2: PRHDT, FYEKMQ (reference sequence). The CDR3 spans 13 residues. The CDR3, as DNA: TGTGCCAGCAGCTTAGGGGGTCCCTACGAGCAGTACTTC. This translates into CASSLGGPYEQYF.

The rearrangement uses TRBV30 and TRBJ1-1; tentative D call: TRBD1 (6 bases). The V and J ends lost 4 bases and 2 bases respectively, with 17 bases between them. The germline V gene encodes CDR1 GTSNPN and CDR2 SVGIG (reference sequence). The CDR3 extends over 15 amino acids. CDR3 coding DNA: TGTGCCTGGAACCAGGTGGGACAATCCAACACTGAAGCTTTCTTT. Residues: CAWNQVGQSNTEAFF.

The chain uses TRBV19 and TRBJ1-5; D perhaps matches TRBD1 (5 bases). Germline V gives CDR1 LNHDA, CDR2 SQIVND (reference sequence). The CDR3 contains 14 residues. Trimming took off 5 bases at V and 7 bases at J, with 15 bases between the two ends. The CDR3 is CASSGDEGYQPQHF. CDR3 sequence (DNA): TGTGCCAGTAGTGGAGATGAGGGGTACCAGCCCCAGCATTTT.

This chain links TRBV9 with TRBJ1-5, with D maybe TRBD1 (5 bases). Trimming left V 2 bases short and J 5 bases short, with 17 bases between. Germline V gene data show CDR1 as SGDLS and CDR2 as YYNGEE. The CDR3 has 16 amino acids. The CDR3 bases are TGTGCCAGCAGCGTTGGATTCCGGGACGGCGATCAGCCCCAGCATTTT. Encoded protein: CASSVGFRDGDQPQHF.

The sample holds one count of this clone. J is TRBJ2-2 and V is TRBV5-1, with D perhaps TRBD1 (7 bases). Trimming left V 0 bases short and J 5 bases short, with 11 bases between. The CDR3 contains 15 residues. Germline CDR1 SGHRS, CDR2 YFSETQ. The CDR3 nucleotides are TGCGCCAGCAGCTTGGTAGCAGGGGGGACCGGGGAGCTGTTTTTT. Translation: CASSLVAGGTGELFF.

The rearrangement uses TRBV4-2 and TRBJ2-7; no firm D call. There are 15 residues in the CDR3. The germline V and J ends were trimmed by 0 bases and 6 bases, with 15 bases remaining between them. CDR1 and CDR2 from the germline V gene are LGHNA and YNFKEQ. The CDR3 protein is CASSQDVAAAGEQYF. CDR3 DNA sequence: TGTGCCAGCAGCCAAGACGTGGCGGCCGCTGGCGAGCAGTACTTC.

The V call is TRBV28, the J call TRBJ1-1, with TRBD1 identical over 8 bases. Germline V gene data show CDR1 as MDHEN and CDR2 as SYDVKM. This CDR3 is 14 amino acids long. V dropped 6 bases and J dropped 1; count of bases not matched to a gene: 4. Written as DNA, the CDR3 is TGTGCCAGCAGGAGCGACAGGGGGAACACTGAAGCTTTCTTT. Encoded protein: CASRSDRGNTEAFF.

The J gene is TRBJ1-4, the V gene TRBV5-1; possibly TRBD1 for D (6 bases). V was clipped by 0 bases and J by 8 bases, with 14 bases between them. CDR1 is SGHRS and CDR2 is YFSETQ in the germline V gene. This CDR3 has 15 residues. This CDR3 is CASSLVGGSEEKLFF. DNA for the CDR3: TGCGCCAGCAGCTTGGTAGGGGGTAGCGAGGAAAAACTGTTTTTT.

The rearrangement joins TRBV2 to TRBJ2-2; the match to TRBD1 covers 8 bases. V lost 0 bases to trimming and J lost 6 bases; unmatched junction nucleotides: 0. CDR1 and CDR2 (germline): SNHLY, FYNNEI. The CDR3 is 14 amino acids. The CDR3 coding sequence is TGTGCCAGCAGTGAAGCGGACAGGGCCGGGGAGCTGTTTTTT. Its translation is CASSEADRAGELFF.

The chain links TRBV28 to TRBJ1-1; D is uncertain. Germline values: CDR1 MDHEN, CDR2 SYDVKM. Trimming took off 3 bases at V and 3 bases at J, with 5 bases between the two ends. The CDR3 runs 12 residues. The CDR3 spells CASSFGDTEAFF. The CDR3 region has the DNA TGTGCCAGCAGTTTTGGCGACACTGAAGCTTTCTTT. The whole variable domain, remainder taken from reference TRBV28 and TRBJ1-1, is DVKVTQSSRYLVKRTGEKVFLECVQDMDHENMFWYRQDPGLGLRLIYFSYDVKMKEKGDIPEGYSVSREKKERFSLILESASTNQTSMYLCASSFGDTEAFFGQGTRLTVV.

The chain uses TRBV30 and TRBJ2-1; D might be TRBD1 (6 bases). Trimming removed 2 bases from V and 8 bases from J, with 10 bases in between. Germline CDR1 reads GTSNPN; CDR2 reads SVGIG (reference sequence). This CDR3 comprises 12 residues. CDR3 coding DNA: TGTGCCTGGAGTCAGGGGTACGATGAGCAGTTCTTC. Protein: CAWSQGYDEQFF. The full variable domain, rest sourced from reference TRBV30 and TRBJ2-1, is SQTIHQWPATLVQPVGSPLSLECTVEGTSNPNLYWYRQAAGRGLQLLFYSVGIGQISSEVPQNLSASRPQDRQFILSSKKLLLSDSGFYLCAWSQGYDEQFFGPGTRLTVL.

The chain combines TRBV5-1 with TRBJ2-5, with D hard to call. Trimming shortened V by 2 bases and J by 2 bases, and 7 bases separated the two germline ends. Germline V gives CDR1 SGHRS, CDR2 YFSETQ. The CDR3 covers 13 residues. The CDR3 DNA follows: TGCGCCAGCAGCTTAAACCCGCAAGAGACCCAGTACTTC. The encoded protein is CASSLNPQETQYF.

In its sample, this clone was seen a few times. The genes are TRBV5-5 and TRBJ2-7, with D possibly being TRBD1 (6 bases). V lost 4 bases and J lost 9, with 23 bases in between. This CDR3 comprises 15 residues. In germline, CDR1 is SGHKS, CDR2 YYEKEE (reference sequence). The chain's CDR3 is CASSLTQGPSGGQYF. The CDR3, as DNA: TGTGCCAGCAGCCTAACCCAGGGGCCTTCTGGAGGGCAGTACTTC.

The chain employs TRBV5-1 and TRBJ2-1; TRBD1 or TRBD2 may be the D gene (6 bases each). Germline V gives CDR1 SGHRS, CDR2 YFSETQ. V lost 0 bases, J lost 3 bases, and 13 bases lay in between. There are 16 residues in the CDR3. The CDR3 sequence: CASSLDRGTHYNEQFF. The DNA for the CDR3 is TGCGCCAGCAGCTTGGATAGGGGGACTCACTACAATGAGCAGTTCTTC. The full variable domain, its missing parts supplied by reference TRBV5-1 and TRBJ2-1, is KAGVTQTPRYLIKTRGQQVTLSCSPISGHRSVSWYQQTPGQGLQFLFEYFSETQRNKGNFPGRFSGRQFSNSRSEMNVSTLELGDSALYLCASSLDRGTHYNEQFFGPGTRLTVL.

The chain recombines TRBV2 with TRBJ2-2; D is uncertain. The CDR3 covers 11 residues. V was shortened by 6 bases and J by 7 bases, with 6 bases between the two germline ends. In germline, CDR1 is SNHLY, CDR2 FYNNEI. The CDR3 here is CASSYGGELFF. DNA for the CDR3: TGTGCCAGCAGCTATGGCGGGGAGCTGTTTTTT. Together with reference TRBV2 and TRBJ2-2, the CDR3 gives the full variable domain: EPEVTQTPSHQVTQMGQEVILRCVPISNHLYFYWYRQILGQKVEFLVSFYNNEISEKSEIFDDQFSVERPDGSNFTLKIRSTKLEDSAMYFCASSYGGELFFGEGSRLTVL.

CDR3 residues: CASSFWAPAGSGVKLFF. The CDR3 bases are TGTGCCAGCAGTTTTTGGGCACCGGCAGGGTCAGGGGTAAAACTGTTTTTT. V gene TRBV28 combines with J gene TRBJ1-4, with a possible D match to TRBD1 (6 bases). CDR1 MDHEN and CDR2 SYDVKM come from the germline V gene. V lost 3 bases, J lost 10 bases, and 24 bases lay in between. The length of the CDR3 is 17 residues.

CDR3 in DNA: TGTGCCAGCAGCCTCCTACCCGTGGATACGCAGTATTTT. This encodes CASSLLPVDTQYF. The chain recombines TRBV7-9 with TRBJ2-3; D is uncertain. The CDR3 loop spans 13 amino acids. Per the germline V gene, CDR1 is SEHNR and CDR2 is FQNEAQ (reference sequence). V was shortened by 5 bases and J by 6 bases, with 12 bases between the two germline ends.

The J gene is TRBJ1-5, the V gene TRBV12-3 or TRBV12-4; D uncertain. V dropped 7 bases and J dropped 6 bases, with 10 bases sitting between them. The CDR3 is made up of 12 amino acids. Here the CDR3 reads CASTAPGQPQHF. The CDR3 DNA reads as TGTGCCAGCACGGCACCAGGTCAGCCCCAGCATTTT.

The chain joins TRBV28 to TRBJ2-2; D ambiguous. CDR1 is MDHEN, CDR2 SYDVKM, per germline. With 6 bases removed from V and 6 bases from J, the gap between germline ends came to 8 bases. The CDR3 contains 12 residues. The DNA for the CDR3 is TGTGCCAGCAGGCTGGGATCCGGGGAGCTGTTTTTT. This gives the protein CASRLGSGELFF. The variable domain in full, with the rest retrieved from reference TRBV28 and TRBJ2-2, is DVKVTQSSRYLVKRTGEKVFLECVQDMDHENMFWYRQDPGLGLRLIYFSYDVKMKEKGDIPEGYSVSREKKERFSLILESASTNQTSMYLCASRLGSGELFFGEGSRLTVL.

This rearrangement joins TRBV6-1 to TRBJ2-7; TRBD1 agrees at 8 bases. The CDR3 runs 16 residues. Per germline, CDR1 MNHNS and CDR2 SASEGT. Trimming at V came to 6 bases and at J to 0 bases, leaving 10 bases not matched to a gene. The CDR3 sequence is CASREPGTGSSYEQYF. The CDR3 nucleotides read TGTGCCAGCAGAGAACCCGGGACAGGATCCTCCTACGAGCAGTACTTC.

The J gene is TRBJ2-1, the V gene TRBV29-1, with D tentatively TRBD1 (6 bases). This CDR3 region has 14 residues. Germline assignment: CDR1 SQVTM and CDR2 ANQGSEA. The ends were cut back, 4 bases at V and 0 bases at J, with 10 bases in the middle. The CDR3 DNA reads as TGCAGCGTTGGAACAGGGAGCTCCTACAATGAGCAGTTCTTC. The encoded protein is CSVGTGSSYNEQFF.